This TCR beta chain stems from a study of CD8 T cells in ankylosing spondylitis. Notes on the study in general: Blood from ankylosing spondylitis patients appeared to carry a characteristic eight-variant TCR beta motif. Peripheral blood held disease-linked clones only at relatively low frequency, and these were CD8+.

The authors made TCR beta libraries by quantitative 5'-RACE with molecular barcodes. MiXCR, applied by TCRdb to the 5' RACE reads, yields one record per CDR3 protein. This sample has about 360,000 distinct CDR3 sequences, with 20% found just once. In the case of this clonotype: Its cognate antigen is unknown.

The germline V gene encodes CDR1 MNHEY and CDR2 SMNVEV (reference sequence). V lost 5 bases to trimming and J lost 4 bases, with 14 bases between them. The CDR3 sequence is 14 residues long. This receptor was obtained from a male donor with ankylosing spondylitis or in good health (not recorded which). The chain couples TRBV27 to TRBJ1-2; no clear D gene. Sequenced sample: blood, either unsorted or a sorted T cell fraction (not recorded which). CDR3 protein: CASSPDRSAYGYTF. The CDR3 nucleotides read TGTGCCAGCAGTCCAGACCGATCTGCCTATGGCTACACCTTC.